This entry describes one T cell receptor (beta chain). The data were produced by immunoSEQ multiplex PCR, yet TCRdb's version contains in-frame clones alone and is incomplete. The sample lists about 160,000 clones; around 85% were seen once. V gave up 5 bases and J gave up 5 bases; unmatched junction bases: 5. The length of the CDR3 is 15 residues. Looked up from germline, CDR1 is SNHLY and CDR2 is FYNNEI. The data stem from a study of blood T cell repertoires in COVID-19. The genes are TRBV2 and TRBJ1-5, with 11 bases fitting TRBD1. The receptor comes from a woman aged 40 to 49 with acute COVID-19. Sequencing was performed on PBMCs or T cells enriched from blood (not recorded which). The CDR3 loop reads CASSLDRGRDQPQHF. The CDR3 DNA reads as TGTGCCAGCAGTCTGGACAGGGGGCGAGATCAGCCCCAGCATTTT.